This TCR beta chain was sequenced for a study of blood T cell repertoires in COVID-19. Some clones are missing from TCRdb's copy, which holds only in-frame ones; the method was immunoSEQ multiplex PCR. The table lists some 120,000 clones, approximately 86% of them singletons. Germline-derived CDR1 and CDR2 are LGHDT and YNNKEL (reference sequence). V was shortened by 0 bases and J by 2 bases, with 14 bases between the two germline ends. The CDR3 is 16 residues long. Sample: peripheral blood. The sequence came from a man aged 40-49 years with acute or convalescent COVID-19. This chain uses TRBV3-1 (or the pseudogene TRBV3-2) with TRBJ2-7; TRBD1 is a possible D gene (6 bases). For the CDR3, the DNA is TGTGCCAGCAGCCAAGAAATTGCGGACAGAGCCTACGAGCAGTACTTC. This translates into CASSQEIADRAYEQYF.